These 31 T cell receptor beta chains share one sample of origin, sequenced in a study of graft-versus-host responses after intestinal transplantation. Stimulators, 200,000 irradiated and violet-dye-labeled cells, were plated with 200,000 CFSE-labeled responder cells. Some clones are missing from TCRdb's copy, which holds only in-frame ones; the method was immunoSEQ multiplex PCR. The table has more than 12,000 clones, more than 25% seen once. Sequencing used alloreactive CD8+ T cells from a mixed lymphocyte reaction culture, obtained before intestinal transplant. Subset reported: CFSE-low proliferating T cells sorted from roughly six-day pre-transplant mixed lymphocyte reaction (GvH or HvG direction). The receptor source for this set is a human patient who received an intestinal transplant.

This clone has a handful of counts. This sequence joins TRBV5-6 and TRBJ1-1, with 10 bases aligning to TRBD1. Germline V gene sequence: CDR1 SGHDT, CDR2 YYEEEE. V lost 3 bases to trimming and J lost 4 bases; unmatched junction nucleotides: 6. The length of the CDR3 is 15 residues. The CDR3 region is CASSWGTGVGTEAFF. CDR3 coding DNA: TGTGCCAGCAGCTGGGGGACAGGGGTGGGCACTGAAGCTTTCTTT.

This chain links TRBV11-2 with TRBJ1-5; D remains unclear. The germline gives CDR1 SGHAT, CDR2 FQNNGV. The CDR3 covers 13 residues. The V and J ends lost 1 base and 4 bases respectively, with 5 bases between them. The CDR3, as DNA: TGTGCCAGCAGCTTAGGGGCGAATCAGCCCCAGCATTTT. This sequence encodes CASSLGANQPQHF.

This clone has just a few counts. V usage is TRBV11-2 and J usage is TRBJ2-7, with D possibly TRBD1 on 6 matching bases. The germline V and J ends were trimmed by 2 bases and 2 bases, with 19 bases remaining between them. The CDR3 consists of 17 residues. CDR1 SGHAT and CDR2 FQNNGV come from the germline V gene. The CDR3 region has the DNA TGTGCCAGCAGCTTAACCCGGACAGACCCGACCACCTACGAGCAGTACTTC. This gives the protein CASSLTRTDPTTYEQYF.

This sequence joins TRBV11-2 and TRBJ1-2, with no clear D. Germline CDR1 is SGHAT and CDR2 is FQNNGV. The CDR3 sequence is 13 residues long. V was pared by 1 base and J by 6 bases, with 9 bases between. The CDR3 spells CASSLGQANGYTF. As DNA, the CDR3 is TGTGCCAGCAGCTTAGGGCAGGCGAATGGCTACACCTTC.

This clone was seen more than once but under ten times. CDR3 bases: TGTGCCAGCAGCGCTGGGTGGGGGGGCCAAGATACGCAGTATTTT. It encodes CASSAGWGGQDTQYF. The chain recombines TRBV11-2 with TRBJ2-3, with D possibly matching TRBD2 (7 bases). Germline V gene lookup returns CDR1 SGHAT and CDR2 FQNNGV. With 5 bases removed from V and 5 bases from J, the gap between germline ends came to 17 bases. This CDR3 is built from 15 residues. Together with reference TRBV11-2 and TRBJ2-3, the CDR3 gives the full variable domain: EAGVAQSPRYKIIEKRQSVAFWCNPISGHATLYWYQQILGQGPKLLIQFQNNGVVDDSQLPKDRFSAERLKGVDSTLKIQPAKLEDSAVYLCASSAGWGGQDTQYFGPGTRLTVL.

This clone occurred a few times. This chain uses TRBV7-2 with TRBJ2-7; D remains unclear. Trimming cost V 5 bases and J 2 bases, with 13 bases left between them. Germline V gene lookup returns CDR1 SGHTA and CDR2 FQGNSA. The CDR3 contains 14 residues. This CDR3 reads CASSRRQNAYEQYF. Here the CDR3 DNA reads TGTGCCAGCAGCCGAAGACAAAACGCCTACGAGCAGTACTTC. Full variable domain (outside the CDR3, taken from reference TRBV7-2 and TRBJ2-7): GAGVSQSPSNKVTEKGKDVELRCDPISGHTALYWYRQSLGQGLEFLIYFQGNSAPDKSGLPSDRFSAERTGGSVSTLTIQRTQQEDSAVYLCASSRRQNAYEQYFGPGTRLTVT.

CDR3 bases: TGTGCCAGCATAGGGACAGGGGCCTACGAGCAGTACTTC. This encodes CASIGTGAYEQYF. The chain uses TRBV27 and TRBJ2-7, with 10 bases that match TRBD1. With V trimmed by 7 bases and J by 2 bases, 2 bases remained unmatched. Germline assignment: CDR1 MNHEY and CDR2 SMNVEV (reference sequence). This CDR3 is 13 amino acids long.

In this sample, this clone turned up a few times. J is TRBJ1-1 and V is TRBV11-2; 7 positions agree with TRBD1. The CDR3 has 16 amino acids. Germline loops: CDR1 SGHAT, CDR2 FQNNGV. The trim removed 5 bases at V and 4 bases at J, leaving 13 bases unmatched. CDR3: CASSDDRVYGVTEAFF. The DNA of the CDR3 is TGTGCCAGCAGCGACGACAGGGTTTACGGTGTCACTGAAGCTTTCTTT.

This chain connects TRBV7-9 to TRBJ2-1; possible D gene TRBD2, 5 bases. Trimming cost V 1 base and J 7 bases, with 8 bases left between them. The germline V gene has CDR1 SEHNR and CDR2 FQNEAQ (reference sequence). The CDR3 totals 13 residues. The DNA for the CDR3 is TGTGCCAGCAGCTTAGGATCGGGGAATGAGCAGTTCTTC. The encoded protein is CASSLGSGNEQFF. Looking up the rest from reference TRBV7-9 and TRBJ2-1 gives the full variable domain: DTGVSQNPRHKITKRGQNVTFRCDPISEHNRLYWYRQTLGQGPEFLTYFQNEAQLEKSRLLSDRFSAERPKGSFSTLEIQRTEQGDSAMYLCASSLGSGNEQFFGPGTRLTVL.

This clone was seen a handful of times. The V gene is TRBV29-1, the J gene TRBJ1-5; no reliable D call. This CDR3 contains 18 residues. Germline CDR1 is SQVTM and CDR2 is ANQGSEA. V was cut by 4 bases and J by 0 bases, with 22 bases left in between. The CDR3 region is CSVVRRESVLYSNQPQHF. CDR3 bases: TGCAGCGTTGTGAGGAGGGAGTCCGTTCTGTATAGCAATCAGCCCCAGCATTTT.

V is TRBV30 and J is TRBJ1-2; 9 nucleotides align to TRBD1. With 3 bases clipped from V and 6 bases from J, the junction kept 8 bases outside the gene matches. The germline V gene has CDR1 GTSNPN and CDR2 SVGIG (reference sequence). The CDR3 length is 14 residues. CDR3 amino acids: CAWSHTGGGDGYTF. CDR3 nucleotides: TGTGCCTGGAGCCACACAGGGGGCGGGGATGGCTACACCTTC.

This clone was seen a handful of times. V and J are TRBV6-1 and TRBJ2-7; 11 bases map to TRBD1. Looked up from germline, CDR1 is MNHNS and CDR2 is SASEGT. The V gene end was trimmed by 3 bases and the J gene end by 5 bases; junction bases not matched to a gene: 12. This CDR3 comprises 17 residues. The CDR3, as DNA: TGTGCCAGCAGTGATTTCTTTTTCGGGACAGGGGGTGACGAGCAGTACTTC. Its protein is CASSDFFFGTGGDEQYF.

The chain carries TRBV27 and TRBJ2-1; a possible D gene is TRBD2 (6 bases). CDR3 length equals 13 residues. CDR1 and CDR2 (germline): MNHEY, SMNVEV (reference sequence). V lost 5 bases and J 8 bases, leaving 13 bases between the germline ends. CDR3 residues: CASSPPPGDEQFF. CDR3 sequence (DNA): TGTGCCAGCAGTCCACCTCCGGGGGATGAGCAGTTCTTC.

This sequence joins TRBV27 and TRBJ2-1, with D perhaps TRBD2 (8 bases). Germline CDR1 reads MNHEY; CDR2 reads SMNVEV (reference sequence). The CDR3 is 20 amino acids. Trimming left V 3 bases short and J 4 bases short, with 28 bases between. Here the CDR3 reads CASSLHETGYGLAAYNEQFF. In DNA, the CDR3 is TGTGCCAGCAGTTTGCATGAGACAGGGTATGGACTAGCTGCTTACAATGAGCAGTTCTTC.

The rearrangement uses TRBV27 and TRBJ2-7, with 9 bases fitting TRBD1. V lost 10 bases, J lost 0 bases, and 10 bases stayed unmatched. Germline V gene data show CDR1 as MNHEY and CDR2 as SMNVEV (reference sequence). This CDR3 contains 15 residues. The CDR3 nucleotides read TGTGCCACCACAAAGGGGACAGGGAGCTCCTACGAGCAGTACTTC. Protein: CATTKGTGSSYEQYF.

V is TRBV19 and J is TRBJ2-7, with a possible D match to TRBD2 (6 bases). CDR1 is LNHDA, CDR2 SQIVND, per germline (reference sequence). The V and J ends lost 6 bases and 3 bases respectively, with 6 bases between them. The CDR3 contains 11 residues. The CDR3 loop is CASSGSYEQYF. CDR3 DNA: TGTGCCAGTAGCGGGAGCTACGAGCAGTACTTC.

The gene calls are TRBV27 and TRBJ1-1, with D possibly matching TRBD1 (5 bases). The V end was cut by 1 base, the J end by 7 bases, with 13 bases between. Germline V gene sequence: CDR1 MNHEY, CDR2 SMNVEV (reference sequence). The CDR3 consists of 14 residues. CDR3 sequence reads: CASSLFPQGGEAFF. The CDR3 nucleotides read TGTGCCAGCAGTTTATTCCCGCAGGGTGGTGAAGCTTTCTTT.

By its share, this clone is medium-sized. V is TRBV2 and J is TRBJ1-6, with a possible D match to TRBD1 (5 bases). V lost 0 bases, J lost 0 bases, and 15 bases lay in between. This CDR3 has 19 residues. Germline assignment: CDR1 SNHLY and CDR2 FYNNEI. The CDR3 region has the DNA TGTGCCAGCAGTGAAGCGCGCGGAGGGGCGAGCTCCTATAATTCACCCCTCCACTTT. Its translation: CASSEARGGASSYNSPLHF.

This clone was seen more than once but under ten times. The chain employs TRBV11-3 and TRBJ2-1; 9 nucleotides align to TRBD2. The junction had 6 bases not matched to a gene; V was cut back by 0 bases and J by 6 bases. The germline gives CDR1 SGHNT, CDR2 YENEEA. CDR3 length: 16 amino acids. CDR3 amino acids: CASSLDPLAGLNEQFF. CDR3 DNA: TGTGCCAGCAGCTTAGATCCCCTAGCGGGGCTCAATGAGCAGTTCTTC.

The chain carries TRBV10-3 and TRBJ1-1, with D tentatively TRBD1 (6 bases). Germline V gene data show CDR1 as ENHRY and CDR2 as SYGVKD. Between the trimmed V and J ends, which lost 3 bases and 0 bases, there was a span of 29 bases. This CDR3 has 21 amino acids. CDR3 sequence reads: CAISDFAPGGGTTPLNTEAFF. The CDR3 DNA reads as TGTGCCATCAGTGATTTTGCCCCGGGGGGGGGCACAACCCCATTGAACACTGAAGCTTTCTTT.

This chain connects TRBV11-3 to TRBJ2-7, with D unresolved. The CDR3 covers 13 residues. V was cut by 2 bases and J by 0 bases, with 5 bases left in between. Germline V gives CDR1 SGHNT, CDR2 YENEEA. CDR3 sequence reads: CASSLPSSYEQYF. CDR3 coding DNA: TGTGCCAGCAGCTTACCCAGCTCCTACGAGCAGTACTTC.

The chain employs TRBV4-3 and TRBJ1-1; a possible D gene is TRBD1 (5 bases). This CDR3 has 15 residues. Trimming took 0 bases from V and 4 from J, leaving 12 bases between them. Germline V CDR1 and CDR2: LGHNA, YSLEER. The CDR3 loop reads CASSQDRGSSTEAFF. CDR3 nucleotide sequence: TGCGCCAGCAGCCAAGATAGGGGATCCTCCACTGAAGCTTTCTTT.

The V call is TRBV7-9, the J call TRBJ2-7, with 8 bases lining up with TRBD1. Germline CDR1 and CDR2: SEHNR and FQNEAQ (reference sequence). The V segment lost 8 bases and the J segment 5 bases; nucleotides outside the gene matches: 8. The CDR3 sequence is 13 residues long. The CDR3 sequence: CASRGTGIDEQYF. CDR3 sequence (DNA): TGTGCCAGCCGAGGGACAGGCATCGACGAGCAGTACTTC. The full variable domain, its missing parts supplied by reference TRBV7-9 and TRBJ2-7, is DTGVSQNPRHKITKRGQNVTFRCDPISEHNRLYWYRQTLGQGPEFLTYFQNEAQLEKSRLLSDRFSAERPKGSFSTLEIQRTEQGDSAMYLCASRGTGIDEQYFGPGTRLTVT.

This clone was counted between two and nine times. For the CDR3, the DNA is TGTGCCAGCAGCGCAGATACGCAGTATTTT. Its translation is CASSADTQYF. This chain joins TRBV2 and TRBJ2-3; D remains unclear. V lost 6 bases and J 4 bases, leaving 2 bases between the germline ends. There are 10 residues in the CDR3. CDR1 and CDR2 from the germline V gene are SNHLY and FYNNEI.

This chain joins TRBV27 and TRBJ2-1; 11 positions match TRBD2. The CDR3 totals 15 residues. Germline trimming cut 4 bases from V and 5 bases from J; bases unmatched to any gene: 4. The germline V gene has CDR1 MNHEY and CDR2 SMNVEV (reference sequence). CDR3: CASSSTSGADNEQFF. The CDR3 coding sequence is TGTGCCAGCAGTTCGACTAGCGGGGCGGACAATGAGCAGTTCTTC.

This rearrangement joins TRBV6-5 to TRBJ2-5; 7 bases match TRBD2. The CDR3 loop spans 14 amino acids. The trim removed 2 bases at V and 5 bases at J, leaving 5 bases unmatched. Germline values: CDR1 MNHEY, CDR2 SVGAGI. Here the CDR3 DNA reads TGTGCCAGCAGTTACACTCAGACTAGCGAGACCCAGTACTTC. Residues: CASSYTQTSETQYF.

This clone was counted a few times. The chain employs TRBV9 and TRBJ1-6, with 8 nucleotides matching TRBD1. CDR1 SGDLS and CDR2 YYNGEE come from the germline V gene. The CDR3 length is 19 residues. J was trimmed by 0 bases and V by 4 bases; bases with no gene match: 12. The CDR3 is CASSPSSGQAYSYNSPLHF. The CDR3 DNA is TGTGCCAGCAGCCCCTCTTCGGGACAGGCTTACTCCTATAATTCACCCCTCCACTTT.

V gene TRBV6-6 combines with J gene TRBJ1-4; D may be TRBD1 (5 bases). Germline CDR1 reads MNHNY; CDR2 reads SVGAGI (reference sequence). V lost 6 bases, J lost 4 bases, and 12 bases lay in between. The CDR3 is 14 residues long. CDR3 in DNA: TGTGCCAGCAGGGCTTGGGGGGTTAATGAAAAACTGTTTTTT. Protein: CASRAWGVNEKLFF.

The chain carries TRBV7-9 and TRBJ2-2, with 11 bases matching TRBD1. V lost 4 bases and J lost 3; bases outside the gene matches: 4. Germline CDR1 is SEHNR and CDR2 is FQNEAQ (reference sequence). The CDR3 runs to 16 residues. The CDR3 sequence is CASSWDRGYDTGELFF. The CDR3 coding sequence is TGTGCCAGCAGCTGGGACAGGGGGTATGACACCGGGGAGCTGTTTTTT.

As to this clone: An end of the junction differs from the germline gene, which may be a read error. DNA of the CDR3: TGCGCCAGCAGCCACGGTACCGGGACTAACAATGGCTACACCTTC. It codes for CASSHGTGTNNGYTF. The chain joins TRBV4-3 to TRBJ1-2; D is perhaps TRBD1 (5 bases). The CDR3 runs to 15 residues. CDR1 and CDR2 from the germline V gene are LGHNA and YSLEER.

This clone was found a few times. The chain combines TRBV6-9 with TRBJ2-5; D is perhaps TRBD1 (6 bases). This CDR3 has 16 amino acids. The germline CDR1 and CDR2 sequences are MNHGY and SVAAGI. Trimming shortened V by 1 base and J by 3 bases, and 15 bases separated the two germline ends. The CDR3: CASSYLSGAEKETQYF. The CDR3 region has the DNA TGTGCCAGCAGTTATTTATCAGGGGCCGAGAAAGAGACCCAGTACTTC.